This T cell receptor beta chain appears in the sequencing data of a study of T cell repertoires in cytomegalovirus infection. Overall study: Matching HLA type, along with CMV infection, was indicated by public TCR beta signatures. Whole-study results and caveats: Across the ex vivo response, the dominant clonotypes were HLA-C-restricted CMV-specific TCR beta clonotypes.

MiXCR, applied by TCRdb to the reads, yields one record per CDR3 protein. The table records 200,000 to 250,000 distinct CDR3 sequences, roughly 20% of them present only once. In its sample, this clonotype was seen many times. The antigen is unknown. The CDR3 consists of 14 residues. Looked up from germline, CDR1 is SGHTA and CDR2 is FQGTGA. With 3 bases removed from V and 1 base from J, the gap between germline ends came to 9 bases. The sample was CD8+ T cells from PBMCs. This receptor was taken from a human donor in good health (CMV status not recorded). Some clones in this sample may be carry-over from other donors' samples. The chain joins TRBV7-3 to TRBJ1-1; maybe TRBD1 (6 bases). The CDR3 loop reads CASSLGGQNTEAFF. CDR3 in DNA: TGTGCCAGCAGCTTGGGGGGACAGAACACTGAAGCTTTCTTT.